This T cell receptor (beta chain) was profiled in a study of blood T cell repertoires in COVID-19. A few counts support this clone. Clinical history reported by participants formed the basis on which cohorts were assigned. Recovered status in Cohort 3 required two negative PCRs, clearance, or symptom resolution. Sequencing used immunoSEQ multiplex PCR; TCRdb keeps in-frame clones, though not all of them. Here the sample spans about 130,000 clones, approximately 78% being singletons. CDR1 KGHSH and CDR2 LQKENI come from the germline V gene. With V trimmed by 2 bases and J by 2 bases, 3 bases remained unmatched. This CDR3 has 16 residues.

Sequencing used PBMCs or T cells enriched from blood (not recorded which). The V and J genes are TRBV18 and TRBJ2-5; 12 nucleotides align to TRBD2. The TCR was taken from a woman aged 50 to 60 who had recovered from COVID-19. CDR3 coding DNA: TGTGCCAGCTCACCAACCCTAGCGGGGGGGCAAGAGACCCAGTACTTC. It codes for CASSPTLAGGQETQYF.